This T cell receptor (beta chain) was recovered during a study of immune evolution from preneoplasia to lung adenocarcinoma. Regarding the study as a whole: Later-stage lesions seemingly showed higher T cell density and diversity than normal lung.

This table comes from immunoSEQ multiplex PCR, and its TCRdb copy is limited to in-frame clones, with some not included. The sample contains about 41,000 clones, 70% to 80% of which appear only once. The CDR3 covers 14 residues. Germline CDR1 is MNHEY and CDR2 is SMNVEV (reference sequence). With 6 bases clipped from V and 2 bases from J, the junction kept 5 bases outside the gene matches. In regard to this clone: Its antigen is not identified.

The chain couples TRBV27 to TRBJ1-2; 8 bases fit TRBD1. The receptor comes from a person aged 55 to 70 with lung adenocarcinoma. Source material: FFPE invasive lung adenocarcinoma tissue. The CDR3: CASRVGQGNYGYTF. CDR3 DNA: TGTGCCAGCAGGGTCGGACAGGGAAACTATGGCTACACCTTC.